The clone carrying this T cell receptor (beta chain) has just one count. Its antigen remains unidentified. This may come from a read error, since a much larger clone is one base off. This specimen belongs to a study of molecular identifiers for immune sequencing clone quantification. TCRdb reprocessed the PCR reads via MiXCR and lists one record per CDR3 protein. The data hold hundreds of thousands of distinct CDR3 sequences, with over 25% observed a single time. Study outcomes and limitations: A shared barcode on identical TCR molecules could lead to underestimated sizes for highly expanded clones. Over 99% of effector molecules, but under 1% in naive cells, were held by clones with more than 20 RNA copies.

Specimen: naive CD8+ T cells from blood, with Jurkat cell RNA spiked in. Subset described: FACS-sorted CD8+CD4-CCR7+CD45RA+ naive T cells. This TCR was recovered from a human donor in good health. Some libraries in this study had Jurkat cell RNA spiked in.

CDR3 residues: CAGSGGRSNTEAFF. In nucleotides, the CDR3 is TGTGCCGGCAGCGGTGGTAGATCTAACACTGAAGCTTTCTTT. This chain uses TRBV9 with TRBJ1-1; D not resolved. Germline CDR1 and CDR2: SGDLS and YYNGEE. CDR3 size: 14 residues.